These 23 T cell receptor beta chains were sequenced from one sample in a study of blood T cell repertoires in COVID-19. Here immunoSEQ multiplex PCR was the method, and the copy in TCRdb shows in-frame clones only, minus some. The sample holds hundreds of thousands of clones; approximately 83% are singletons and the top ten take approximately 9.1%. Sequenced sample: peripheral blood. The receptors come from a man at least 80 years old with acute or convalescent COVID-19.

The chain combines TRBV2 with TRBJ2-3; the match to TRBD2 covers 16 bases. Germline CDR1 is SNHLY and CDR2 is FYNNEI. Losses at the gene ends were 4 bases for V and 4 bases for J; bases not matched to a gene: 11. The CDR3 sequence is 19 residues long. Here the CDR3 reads CASSVSLGLAGGRADTQYF. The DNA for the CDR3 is TGTGCCAGCAGTGTATCTTTGGGACTAGCGGGGGGGCGAGCAGATACGCAGTATTTT. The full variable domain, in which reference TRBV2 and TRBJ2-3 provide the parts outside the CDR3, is EPEVTQTPSHQVTQMGQEVILRCVPISNHLYFYWYRQILGQKVEFLVSFYNNEISEKSEIFDDQFSVERPDGSNFTLKIRSTKLEDSAMYFCASSVSLGLAGGRADTQYFGPGTRLTVL.

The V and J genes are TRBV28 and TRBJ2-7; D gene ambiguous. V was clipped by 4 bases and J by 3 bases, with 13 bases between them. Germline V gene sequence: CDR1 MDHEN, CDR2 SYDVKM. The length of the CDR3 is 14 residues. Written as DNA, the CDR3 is TGTGCCAGCAGTTCCCAACCGAGCCACTACGAGCAGTACTTC. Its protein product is CASSSQPSHYEQYF.

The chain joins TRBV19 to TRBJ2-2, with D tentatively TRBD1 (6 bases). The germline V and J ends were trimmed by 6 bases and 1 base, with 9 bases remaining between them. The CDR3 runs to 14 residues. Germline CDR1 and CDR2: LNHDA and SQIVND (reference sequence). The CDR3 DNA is TGTGCCAGTAGGGGGGCGGAGAACACCGGGGAGCTGTTTTTT. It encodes CASRGAENTGELFF.

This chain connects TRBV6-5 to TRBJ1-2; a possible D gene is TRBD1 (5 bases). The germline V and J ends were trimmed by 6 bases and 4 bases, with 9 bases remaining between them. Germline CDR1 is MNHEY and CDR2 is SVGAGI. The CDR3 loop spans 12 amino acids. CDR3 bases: TGTGCCAGCAGGGAGGGGACCTATGGCTACACCTTC. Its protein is CASREGTYGYTF.

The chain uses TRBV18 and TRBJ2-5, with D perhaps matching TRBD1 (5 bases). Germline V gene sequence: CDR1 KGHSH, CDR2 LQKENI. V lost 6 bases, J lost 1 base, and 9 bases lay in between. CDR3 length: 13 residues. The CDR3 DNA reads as TGTGCCAGCTCGAGACAGATCCAAGAGACCCAGTACTTC. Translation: CASSRQIQETQYF.

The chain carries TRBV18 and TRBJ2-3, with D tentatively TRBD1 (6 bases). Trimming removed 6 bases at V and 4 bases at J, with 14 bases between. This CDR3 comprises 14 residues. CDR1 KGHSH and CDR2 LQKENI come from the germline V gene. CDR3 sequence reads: CASSPGHIADTQYF. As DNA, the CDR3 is TGTGCCAGCTCCCCGGGACACATTGCAGATACGCAGTATTTT.

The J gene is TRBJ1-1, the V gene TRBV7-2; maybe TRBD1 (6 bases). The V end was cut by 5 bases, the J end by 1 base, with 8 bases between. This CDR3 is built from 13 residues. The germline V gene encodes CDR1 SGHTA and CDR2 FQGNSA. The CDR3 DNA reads TGTGCCAGCAGCGCACAGGGGAACACTGAAGCTTTCTTT. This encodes CASSAQGNTEAFF.

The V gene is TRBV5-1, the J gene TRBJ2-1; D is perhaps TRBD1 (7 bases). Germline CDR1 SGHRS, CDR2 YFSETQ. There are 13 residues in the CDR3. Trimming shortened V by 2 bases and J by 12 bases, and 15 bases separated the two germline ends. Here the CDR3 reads CASSFRQGGLQFF. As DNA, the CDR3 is TGCGCCAGCAGCTTTCGACAGGGAGGCTTGCAGTTCTTC. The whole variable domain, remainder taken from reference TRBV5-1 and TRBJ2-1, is KAGVTQTPRYLIKTRGQQVTLSCSPISGHRSVSWYQQTPGQGLQFLFEYFSETQRNKGNFPGRFSGRQFSNSRSEMNVSTLELGDSALYLCASSFRQGGLQFFGPGTRLTVL.

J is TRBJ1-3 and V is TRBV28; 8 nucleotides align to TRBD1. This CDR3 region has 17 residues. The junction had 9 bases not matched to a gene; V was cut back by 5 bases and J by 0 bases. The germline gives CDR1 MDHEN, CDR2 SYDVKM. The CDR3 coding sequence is TGTGCCAGCAGTAGACCGGGACAGGTTAGCTCTGGAAACACCATATATTTT. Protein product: CASSRPGQVSSGNTIYF. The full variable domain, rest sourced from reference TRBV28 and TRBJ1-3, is DVKVTQSSRYLVKRTGEKVFLECVQDMDHENMFWYRQDPGLGLRLIYFSYDVKMKEKGDIPEGYSVSREKKERFSLILESASTNQTSMYLCASSRPGQVSSGNTIYFGEGSWLTVV.

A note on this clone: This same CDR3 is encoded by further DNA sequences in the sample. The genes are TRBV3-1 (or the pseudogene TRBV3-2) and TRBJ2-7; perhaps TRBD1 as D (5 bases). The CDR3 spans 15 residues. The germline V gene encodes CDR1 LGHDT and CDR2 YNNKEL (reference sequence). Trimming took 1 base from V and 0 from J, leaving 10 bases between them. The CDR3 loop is CASSQGKGSSYEQYF. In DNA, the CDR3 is TGTGCCAGCAGCCAAGGAAAGGGGTCCTCCTACGAGCAGTACTTC.

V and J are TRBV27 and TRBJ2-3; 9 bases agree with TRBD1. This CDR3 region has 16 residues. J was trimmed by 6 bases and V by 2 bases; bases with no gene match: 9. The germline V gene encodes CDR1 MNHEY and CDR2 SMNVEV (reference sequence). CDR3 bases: TGTGCCAGCAGTTTAATCGGGACAGGGTTCATGGATACGCAGTATTTT. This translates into CASSLIGTGFMDTQYF.

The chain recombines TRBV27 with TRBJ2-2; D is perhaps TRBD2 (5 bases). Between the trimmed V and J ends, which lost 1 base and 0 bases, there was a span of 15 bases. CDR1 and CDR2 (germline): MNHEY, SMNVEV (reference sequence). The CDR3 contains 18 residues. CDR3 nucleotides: TGTGCCAGCAGTTTATTAGGGATGGGAGCCGCGAACACCGGGGAGCTGTTTTTT. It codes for CASSLLGMGAANTGELFF.

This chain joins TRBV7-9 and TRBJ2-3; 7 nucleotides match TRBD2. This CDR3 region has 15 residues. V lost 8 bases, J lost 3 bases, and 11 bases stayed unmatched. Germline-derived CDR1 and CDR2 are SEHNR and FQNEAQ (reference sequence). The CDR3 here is CASCRREGRTDTQYF. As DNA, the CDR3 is TGTGCCAGCTGCCGCAGGGAGGGGAGGACAGATACGCAGTATTTT.

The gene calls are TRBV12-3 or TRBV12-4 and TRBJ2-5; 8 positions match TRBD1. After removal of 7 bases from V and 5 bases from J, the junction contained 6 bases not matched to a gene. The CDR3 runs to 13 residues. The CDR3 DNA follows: TGTGCCAGCACCACAGGGGGTAGGGAGACCCAGTACTTC. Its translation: CASTTGGRETQYF.

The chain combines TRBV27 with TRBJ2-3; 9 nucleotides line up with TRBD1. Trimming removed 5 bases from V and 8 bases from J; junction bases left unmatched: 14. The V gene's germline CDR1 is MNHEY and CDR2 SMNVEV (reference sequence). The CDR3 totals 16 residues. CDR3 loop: CASSPGQGKGWATQYF. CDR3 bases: TGTGCCAGCAGTCCCGGACAGGGGAAGGGGTGGGCTACGCAGTATTTT.

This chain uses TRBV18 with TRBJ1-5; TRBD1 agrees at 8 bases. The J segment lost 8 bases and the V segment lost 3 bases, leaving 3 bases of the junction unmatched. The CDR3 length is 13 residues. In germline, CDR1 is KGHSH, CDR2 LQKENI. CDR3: CASSPHRGEPQHF. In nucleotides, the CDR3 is TGTGCCAGCTCACCTCACAGGGGGGAGCCCCAGCATTTT.

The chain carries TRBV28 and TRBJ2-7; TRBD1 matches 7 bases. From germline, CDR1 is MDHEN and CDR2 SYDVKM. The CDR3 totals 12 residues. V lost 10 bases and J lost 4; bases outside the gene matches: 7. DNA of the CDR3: TGTGCCACCTCCCAACAGGGGTACGAGCAGTACTTC. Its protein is CATSQQGYEQYF.

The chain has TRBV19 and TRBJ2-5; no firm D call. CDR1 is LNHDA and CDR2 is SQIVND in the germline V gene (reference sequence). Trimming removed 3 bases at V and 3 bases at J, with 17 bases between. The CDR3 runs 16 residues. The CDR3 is CASSMRFGLPKETQYF. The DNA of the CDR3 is TGTGCCAGTAGTATGAGGTTCGGCCTACCAAAAGAGACCCAGTACTTC. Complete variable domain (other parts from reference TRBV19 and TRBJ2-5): DGGITQSPKYLFRKEGQNVTLSCEQNLNHDAMYWYRQDPGQGLRLIYYSQIVNDFQKGDIAEGYSVSREKKESFPLTVTSAQKNPTAFYLCASSMRFGLPKETQYFGPGTRLLVL.

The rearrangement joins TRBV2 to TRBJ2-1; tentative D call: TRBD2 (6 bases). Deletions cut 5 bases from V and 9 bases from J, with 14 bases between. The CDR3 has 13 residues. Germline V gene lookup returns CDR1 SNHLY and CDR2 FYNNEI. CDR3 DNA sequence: TGTGCCAGCAGTCTCGACGGGGGTGGTGAGCAGTTCTTC. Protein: CASSLDGGGEQFF.

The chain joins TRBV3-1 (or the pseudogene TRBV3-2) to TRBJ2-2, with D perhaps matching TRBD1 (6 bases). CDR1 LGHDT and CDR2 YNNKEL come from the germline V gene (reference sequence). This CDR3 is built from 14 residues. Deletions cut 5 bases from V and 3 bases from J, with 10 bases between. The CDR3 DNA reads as TGTGCCAGCAGCAACAGGGATTACACCGGGGAGCTGTTTTTT. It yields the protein CASSNRDYTGELFF.

The CDR3 DNA sequence: TGTGCCAGCAGTTTAGCAGGGCAGTTCTACGAGCAGTACTTC. Its translation is CASSLAGQFYEQYF. The chain couples TRBV28 to TRBJ2-7; a possible D gene is TRBD1 (5 bases). V dropped 2 bases and J dropped 3 bases, with 11 bases sitting between them. CDR3 size: 14 residues. Germline assignment: CDR1 MDHEN and CDR2 SYDVKM.

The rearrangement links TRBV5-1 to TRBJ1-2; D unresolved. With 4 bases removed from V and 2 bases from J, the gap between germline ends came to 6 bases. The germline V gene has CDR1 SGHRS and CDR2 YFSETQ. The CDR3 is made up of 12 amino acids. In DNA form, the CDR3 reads TGCGCCAGCAGCGACGGGAACTATGGCTACACCTTC. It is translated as CASSDGNYGYTF.

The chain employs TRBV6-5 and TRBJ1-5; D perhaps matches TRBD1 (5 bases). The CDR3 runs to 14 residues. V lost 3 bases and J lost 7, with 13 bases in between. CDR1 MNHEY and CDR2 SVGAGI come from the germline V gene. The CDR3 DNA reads TGTGCCAGCAGTTATGGGCAGGGAACACAGCCCCAGCATTTT. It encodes CASSYGQGTQPQHF.